Below are 23 T cell receptor beta chains sequenced from a single sample in a study of graft-versus-host responses after intestinal transplantation. For these receptors, no antigen is known. Some clones are missing from TCRdb's copy, which holds only in-frame ones; the method was immunoSEQ multiplex PCR. Altogether 45,000 to 60,000 clones are present, about 95% being singletons, with the ten largest covering roughly 0.21%. The input for sequencing was unstimulated CD8+ T cells sorted from spleen or lymph node cells, taken before transplant. The receptors come from a human donor who was the organ donor for an intestinal transplant.

A single count supports this clone. The chain joins TRBV6-5 to TRBJ2-1; D may match TRBD1 or TRBD2 (5 bases each). This CDR3 contains 16 residues. Germline CDR1 is MNHEY and CDR2 is SVGAGI. V gave up 4 bases and J gave up 5 bases, with 18 bases separating them. The DNA for the CDR3 is TGTGCCAGCAGTTCGACCCTGGGGGACCCTAACAATGAGCAGTTCTTC. Protein sequence: CASSSTLGDPNNEQFF.

Details on this clone: Other DNA sequences of this sample code for an identical CDR3. The chain links TRBV28 to TRBJ1-1, with 8 bases matching TRBD1. The trim removed 8 bases at V and 4 bases at J, leaving 6 bases unmatched. The CDR3 loop spans 13 amino acids. The V gene's germline CDR1 is MDHEN and CDR2 SYDVKM. CDR3 sequence reads: CASDPTGGTEAFF. The DNA of the CDR3 is TGTGCCAGCGACCCCACAGGGGGCACTGAAGCTTTCTTT.

This sequence joins TRBV7-6 and TRBJ1-4; 10 bases match TRBD1. J lost 12 bases, V lost 0 bases, and 13 bases had no gene match. The CDR3 is 17 amino acids. From germline, CDR1 is SGHVS and CDR2 FNYEAQ. The chain's CDR3 is CASSLAVGTGAGVELFF. CDR3 in DNA: TGTGCCAGCAGCTTAGCGGTGGGGACAGGGGCGGGTGTAGAACTGTTTTTT. Together with reference TRBV7-6 and TRBJ1-4, the CDR3 gives the full variable domain: GAGVSQSPRYKVTKRGQDVALRCDPISGHVSLYWYRQALGQGPEFLTYFNYEAQQDKSGLPNDRFSAERPEGSISTLTIQRTEQRDSAMYRCASSLAVGTGAGVELFFGSGTQLSVL.

This clone showed up just once. This chain connects TRBV6-1 to TRBJ2-1; D gene unclear. Germline V gene data show CDR1 as MNHNS and CDR2 as SASEGT. V lost 1 base, J lost 5 bases, and 9 bases lay in between. The CDR3 is made up of 14 amino acids. Written as DNA, the CDR3 is TGTGCCAGCAGTGAAGTTGAAGGCGACAATGAGCAGTTCTTC. Translation gives CASSEVEGDNEQFF.

This chain joins TRBV30 and TRBJ2-1; 12 bases align to TRBD2. Per the germline V gene, CDR1 is GTSNPN and CDR2 is SVGIG (reference sequence). The CDR3 consists of 13 residues. CDR3 amino acids: CAGTSGGSYEQFF. CDR3 DNA sequence: TGTGCTGGAACTAGCGGGGGGAGCTATGAGCAGTTCTTC.

Concerning this clone itself: Sequence at one end of the junction differs from germline and may be a read error. The sample carries other DNA sequences with the same CDR3. The genes are TRBV19 and TRBJ1-1; 11 bases are a match to TRBD1. Germline CDR1 reads LNHDA; CDR2 reads SQIVND (reference sequence). The CDR3 contains 15 residues. The CDR3 coding sequence is TGTGCCAGCAGTATAGTGGGGACAGGGGGCACTGAAGCTTTCTTT. Its protein product is CASSIVGTGGTEAFF.

This clone was observed once. The chain is built from TRBV5-4 and TRBJ1-5; no clear D gene. Deletions cut 4 bases from V and 3 bases from J, with 11 bases between. The CDR3 contains 14 residues. Germline V CDR1 and CDR2: SGHNT, YYREEE (reference sequence). The DNA of the CDR3 is TGTGCCAGCAGCCCAGGACGGACCAATCAGCCCCAGCATTTT. The encoded protein is CASSPGRTNQPQHF.

V gene TRBV4-2 combines with J gene TRBJ2-7, with D tentatively TRBD1 (5 bases). V was shortened by 0 bases and J by 0 bases, with 9 bases between the two germline ends. The CDR3 consists of 15 residues. Germline lookup yields CDR1 LGHNA and CDR2 YNFKEQ. This CDR3 is CASSQDETDSYEQYF. CDR3 coding DNA: TGTGCCAGCAGCCAAGATGAGACAGACTCCTACGAGCAGTACTTC.

This clone has just one count. V usage is TRBV6-1 and J usage is TRBJ1-3; 11 bases align to TRBD1. V was clipped by 4 bases and J by 0 bases; unmatched bases: 5. The CDR3 covers 17 residues. The germline V gene has CDR1 MNHNS and CDR2 SASEGT. CDR3 in amino acids: CASSGTGGLYSGNTIYF. The CDR3 nucleotides read TGTGCCAGCAGTGGGACAGGGGGCCTTTACTCTGGAAACACCATATATTTT.

This chain uses TRBV4-1 with TRBJ1-5; no clear D. This CDR3 spans 15 amino acids. CDR1 and CDR2 (germline): MGHRA, YSYEKL. V was trimmed by 1 base and J by 0 bases, leaving 7 bases between them. CDR3 sequence: CASSQGVNSNQPQHF. The CDR3 DNA is TGCGCCAGCAGCCAAGGTGTAAATAGCAATCAGCCCCAGCATTTT.

The chain recombines TRBV29-1 with TRBJ2-1, with TRBD2 identical over 8 bases. CDR1 is SQVTM and CDR2 is ANQGSEA in the germline V gene. The V and J ends lost 3 bases and 0 bases, in that order; junction bases with no gene match: 7. The CDR3 is made up of 16 amino acids. This CDR3 is CSVEGLDQDSYNEQFF. The CDR3 region has the DNA TGCAGCGTTGAGGGACTAGACCAGGACTCCTACAATGAGCAGTTCTTC.

The genes are TRBV4-1 and TRBJ1-2; D is possibly TRBD1 (6 bases). This CDR3 is built from 16 residues. The germline V gene encodes CDR1 MGHRA and CDR2 YSYEKL. Trimming took off 0 bases at V and 0 bases at J, with 11 bases between the two ends. The CDR3 nucleotides are TGCGCCAGCAGCCAAGACCCAGGGGCAGCTAACTATGGCTACACCTTC. It translates to CASSQDPGAANYGYTF.

This clone was recorded once. The chain uses TRBV18 and TRBJ1-4; no clear D. In germline, CDR1 is KGHSH, CDR2 LQKENI. The ends were cut back, 5 bases at V and 5 bases at J, with 15 bases in the middle. The CDR3 contains 15 residues. DNA of the CDR3: TGTGCCAGCTCAGCCTACGGGCAACAGAATGAAAAACTGTTTTTT. Protein product: CASSAYGQQNEKLFF.

The chain employs TRBV12-5 and TRBJ2-7; D remains ambiguous. The CDR3 loop spans 16 amino acids. The germline V and J ends were trimmed by 1 base and 1 base, with 14 bases remaining between them. Germline values: CDR1 LGHNT, CDR2 FRNRAP. The CDR3 is CASGLDLGIGSYEQYF. CDR3 in DNA: TGTGCTAGTGGTTTGGACTTGGGGATAGGGTCCTACGAGCAGTACTTC. Variable domain in full (rest from reference TRBV12-5 and TRBJ2-7): DARVTQTPRHKVTEMGQEVTMRCQPILGHNTVFWYRQTMMQGLELLAYFRNRAPLDDSGMPKDRFSAEMPDATLATLKIQPSEPRDSAVYFCASGLDLGIGSYEQYFGPGTRLTVT.

This sequence joins TRBV5-6 and TRBJ2-7, with D possibly being TRBD1 (6 bases). The CDR3 is made up of 14 amino acids. The germline V gene has CDR1 SGHDT and CDR2 YYEEEE. Trimming took off 1 base at V and 2 bases at J, with 10 bases between the two ends. In DNA form, the CDR3 reads TGTGCCAGCAGCTTGAGAGGGGGTACCTACGAGCAGTACTTC. The encoded protein is CASSLRGGTYEQYF.

V gene TRBV30 combines with J gene TRBJ2-7, with a weak D call TRBD1 (5 bases). Germline-derived CDR1 and CDR2 are GTSNPN and SVGIG (reference sequence). V lost 1 base to trimming and J lost 5 bases, with 15 bases between them. The CDR3 is 14 residues long. CDR3 nucleotide sequence: TGTGCCTGGAGTGCCGGGCCAGGGATCAACGAGCAGTACTTC. Protein: CAWSAGPGINEQYF.

This rearrangement joins TRBV6-1 to TRBJ1-1; D remains unclear. V lost 5 bases and J lost 0, with 4 bases in between. Germline V lookup: CDR1 MNHNS, CDR2 SASEGT. The CDR3 is 12 amino acids. As DNA, the CDR3 is TGTGCCAGCAGTTTGATGAACACTGAAGCTTTCTTT. It translates to CASSLMNTEAFF.

V gene TRBV9 combines with J gene TRBJ1-6, with 9 bases that match TRBD1. This CDR3 contains 13 residues. The V gene's germline CDR1 is SGDLS and CDR2 YYNGEE. V was clipped by 3 bases and J by 9 bases; unmatched bases: 1. The CDR3, as DNA: TGTGCCAGCAGCGGGGGACAGGGTTCACCCCTCCACTTT. This encodes CASSGGQGSPLHF.

This clone was observed a single time. The chain links TRBV10-1 to TRBJ1-1; D remains unclear. CDR1 is WNHNN, CDR2 SYGVQD, per germline (reference sequence). V was shortened by 2 bases and J by 0 bases, with 7 bases between the two germline ends. This CDR3 comprises 14 residues. The chain's CDR3 is CASSEGRLNTEAFF. The CDR3 bases are TGCGCCAGCAGTGAGGGCCGCCTGAACACTGAAGCTTTCTTT.

This chain links TRBV6-5 with TRBJ1-1; maybe TRBD1 (5 bases). Germline V gives CDR1 MNHEY, CDR2 SVGAGI. This CDR3 is built from 14 residues. V shed 6 bases and J shed 2 bases, with 13 bases lying between them. For the CDR3, the DNA is TGTGCCAGCAGAATAGGCTGGGGCAACACTGAAGCTTTCTTT. This encodes CASRIGWGNTEAFF.

The sample holds a few counts of this clone. V and J are TRBV2 and TRBJ1-2; 8 nucleotides align to TRBD1. Unmatched junction bases numbered 8, after V lost 6 bases and J lost 5 bases. The CDR3 totals 14 residues. Germline assignment: CDR1 SNHLY and CDR2 FYNNEI. This chain's CDR3 is CASRDRESRYGYTF. CDR3 DNA sequence: TGTGCCAGCAGGGACAGGGAGTCGCGGTATGGCTACACCTTC.

The rearrangement uses TRBV29-1 and TRBJ2-3; 9 bases match TRBD2. Trimming removed 3 bases from V and 4 bases from J; junction bases left unmatched: 5. This CDR3 spans 14 amino acids. CDR1 and CDR2 (germline): SQVTM, ANQGSEA. The CDR3 DNA sequence: TGCAGCGTTGACCTGGGACTAGCCCCAGATACGCAGTATTTT. Translating it yields CSVDLGLAPDTQYF.

V usage is TRBV6-1 and J usage is TRBJ1-2; unclear D gene. CDR1 MNHNS and CDR2 SASEGT come from the germline V gene. Trimming took 7 bases from V and 8 from J, leaving 14 bases between them. The CDR3 is 12 amino acids. The CDR3 here is CASTRGPQGYTF. CDR3 nucleotides: TGTGCCAGCACCCGAGGGCCGCAGGGCTACACCTTC.